This T cell receptor (beta chain) was sequenced during a study of OX40 agonist ivuxolimab in advanced cancers. Overall study: Intravenous ivuxolimab at 0.01 to 10 mg/kg was given to patients every 2 weeks. Dose-escalation subjects each had hepatocellular carcinoma, melanoma, renal cell or head and neck cancer. Mean age about 60 years, range 23 to 79; 82.7% male.

Libraries were prepared by immunoSEQ multiplex PCR; TCRdb keeps only in-frame clonotypes and omits some of them. The table lists 55,000 to 75,000 clones, about nine tenths of them singletons. Blood sampling was done at baseline, cycle 4 day 1, and cycle 7 day 1. The germline V gene has CDR1 SEHNR and CDR2 FQNEAQ (reference sequence). V was cut by 0 bases and J by 3 bases, with 5 bases left in between. This CDR3 is built from 13 residues. There are a few counts of this clone. This chain joins TRBV7-9 and TRBJ1-2; D gene ambiguous. The source of this sequence is an adult with an advanced solid tumor such as melanoma, head and neck, liver or kidney cancer. Specimen: CD4+ or CD8+ T cells sorted from blood, collected in a trial of the OX40 agonist ivuxolimab. The CDR3 sequence is CASSLAGDYGYTF. The DNA for the CDR3 is TGTGCCAGCAGCTTAGCGGGCGACTATGGCTACACCTTC.